The 12 T cell receptor beta chains below all came from one sample that was sequenced in a study of T cells in Graves' hyperthyroidism and ophthalmopathy. Amplification of TCR beta CDR3 regions was performed using RNA transcripts as template. When the TCR CDR3 underwent first-round RT-PCR, the HTBI primer set was used. A single record per CDR3 protein comes from TCRdb applying MiXCR to the multiplex PCR reads. The sample has over 700,000 distinct CDR3 sequences; just over 35% are singletons. Sequenced sample: blood. These receptors came from a woman in her thirties or forties with Graves' hyperthyroidism.

This clonotype was found many times. The chain employs TRBV7-2 and TRBJ1-1, with D perhaps matching TRBD1 (5 bases). Trimming left V 2 bases short and J 5 bases short, with 12 bases between. The CDR3 length is 14 residues. The germline V gene has CDR1 SGHTA and CDR2 FQGNSA. CDR3 residues: CASSLSPRETEAFF. DNA of the CDR3: TGTGCCAGCAGCTTATCCCCCAGGGAAACTGAAGCTTTCTTT. The variable domain in full, with the rest retrieved from reference TRBV7-2 and TRBJ1-1, is GAGVSQSPSNKVTEKGKDVELRCDPISGHTALYWYRQSLGQGLEFLIYFQGNSAPDKSGLPSDRFSAERTGGSVSTLTIQRTQQEDSAVYLCASSLSPRETEAFFGQGTRLTVV.

The chain uses TRBV24-1 and TRBJ2-7; D is perhaps TRBD1 (5 bases). Per germline, CDR1 KGHDR and CDR2 SFDVKD. Trimming took 10 bases from V and 1 from J, leaving 13 bases between them. CDR3 length: 13 amino acids. The CDR3 bases are TGTGCCACTGAATCGACAGCTTCCTACGAGCAGTACTTC. As protein: CATESTASYEQYF.

The gene calls are TRBV12-3 or TRBV12-4 and TRBJ2-7, with 10 positions matching TRBD2. V lost 6 bases to trimming and J lost 4 bases; unmatched junction nucleotides: 6. The CDR3 has 14 residues. CDR3 residues: CASRKAGGPYEQYF. DNA for the CDR3: TGTGCCAGCAGGAAAGCGGGAGGGCCTTACGAGCAGTACTTC.

This chain joins TRBV20-1 and TRBJ1-4; TRBD1 aligns across 8 bases. Germline lookup yields CDR1 DFQATT and CDR2 SNEGSKA (reference sequence). The CDR3 contains 14 residues. V was clipped by 4 bases and J by 8 bases; unmatched bases: 9. In DNA, the CDR3 is TGCAGTGCTAATGGACAGGGCTCGGCGGAAAAACTGTTTTTT. It codes for CSANGQGSAEKLFF.

This clonotype occurred many times. The CDR3 coding sequence is TGCAGCGTTGAACAGGGAGACACTGAAGCTTTCTTT. Protein product: CSVEQGDTEAFF. The gene calls are TRBV29-1 and TRBJ1-1; D may be TRBD1 (5 bases). CDR1 and CDR2 from the germline V gene are SQVTM and ANQGSEA. The CDR3 spans 12 residues. The V end lost 2 bases, the J end lost 3 bases, and 7 bases lay between the germline ends.

The chain carries TRBV19 and TRBJ2-2; D might be TRBD1 or TRBD2, each matching 5 bases. This CDR3 has 13 residues. CDR1 is LNHDA, CDR2 SQIVND, per germline (reference sequence). V lost 5 bases, J lost 6 bases, and 10 bases lay in between. The CDR3 here is CASSPGTPGELFF. DNA of the CDR3: TGTGCCAGTAGTCCGGGGACCCCCGGGGAGCTGTTTTTT.

Concerning this clonotype itself: It may be a read error: a sequence one base away is much more abundant. V is TRBV10-3 and J is TRBJ1-1; D is perhaps TRBD1 (5 bases). The CDR3 covers 12 residues. Germline V gene sequence: CDR1 ENHRY, CDR2 SYGVKD. Trimming took 7 bases from V and 4 from J, leaving 10 bases between them. In nucleotides, the CDR3 is TGTGCCATCACCCCAGGGCGCACTGAAGCTTTCTTT. Translated, it gives CAITPGRTEAFF.

In its sample, this clonotype was seen many times. Since a much larger clone is just one base distant, this may be a read error. This chain joins TRBV29-1 and TRBJ1-1, with a possible D match to TRBD1 (5 bases). The V gene's germline CDR1 is SQVTM and CDR2 ANQGSEA. The CDR3 loop spans 12 amino acids. The CDR3 DNA reads TGCAGCGGTGCGACAGCGAACACTGAAGCTTCCTTT. This encodes CSGATANTEASF.

This clonotype occurred a few times. The V and J genes are TRBV4-3 and TRBJ2-6, with D perhaps given as TRBD1 or TRBD2 (5 bases each). V gave up 0 bases and J gave up 4 bases, with 19 bases separating them. There are 19 residues in the CDR3. The germline CDR1 and CDR2 sequences are LGHNA and YSLEER. Here the CDR3 reads CASSQESRAGPRGANVLTF. The CDR3 DNA reads as TGCGCCAGCAGCCAAGAATCGAGGGCAGGGCCGCGGGGGGCCAACGTCCTGACTTTC.

This sequence joins TRBV19 and TRBJ1-5; D uncertain. This CDR3 has 15 residues. Trimming removed 3 bases at V and 9 bases at J, with 18 bases between. The V gene's germline CDR1 is LNHDA and CDR2 SQIVND (reference sequence). The DNA of the CDR3 is TGTGCCAGTAGTATTACGAAAAGCCGGGATTGGCCCCAGCATTTT. Amino acids: CASSITKSRDWPQHF.

With regard to this clonotype: Because it lacks the conserved phenylalanine or tryptophan at the end, this CDR3 is likely a read error. The genes are TRBV12-3 or TRBV12-4 and TRBJ2-2, with a possible D match to TRBD1 (5 bases). There are 12 residues in the CDR3. The V gene lost 3 bases and the J gene lost 7 bases, with 6 bases spanning the gap. The DNA for the CDR3 is TGTGCCAGCAGTTTTAGGGGCGGGGAGCTGTTTCTT. Its protein product is CASSFRGGELFL.

The J gene is TRBJ1-5, the V gene TRBV20-1; tentative D call: TRBD1 (6 bases). Trimming removed 5 bases at V and 6 bases at J, with 14 bases between. CDR3 length: 13 residues. The V gene's germline CDR1 is DFQATT and CDR2 SNEGSKA (reference sequence). In DNA, the CDR3 is TGCAGTGCTCAAAGGGGGTTAGGTCAGCCCCAGCATTTT. It encodes CSAQRGLGQPQHF.